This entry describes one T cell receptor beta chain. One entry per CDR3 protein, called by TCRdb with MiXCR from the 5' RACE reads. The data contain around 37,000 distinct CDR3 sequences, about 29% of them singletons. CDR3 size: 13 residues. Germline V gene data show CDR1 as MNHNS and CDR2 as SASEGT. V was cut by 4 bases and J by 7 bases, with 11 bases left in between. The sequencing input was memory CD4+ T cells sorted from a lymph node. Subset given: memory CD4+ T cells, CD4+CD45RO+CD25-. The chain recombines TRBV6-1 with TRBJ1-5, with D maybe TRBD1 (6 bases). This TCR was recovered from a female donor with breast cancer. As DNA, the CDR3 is TGTGCCAGCAGTGGGGGGCAAGAGCAGCCCCAGCATTTT. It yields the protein CASSGGQEQPQHF.